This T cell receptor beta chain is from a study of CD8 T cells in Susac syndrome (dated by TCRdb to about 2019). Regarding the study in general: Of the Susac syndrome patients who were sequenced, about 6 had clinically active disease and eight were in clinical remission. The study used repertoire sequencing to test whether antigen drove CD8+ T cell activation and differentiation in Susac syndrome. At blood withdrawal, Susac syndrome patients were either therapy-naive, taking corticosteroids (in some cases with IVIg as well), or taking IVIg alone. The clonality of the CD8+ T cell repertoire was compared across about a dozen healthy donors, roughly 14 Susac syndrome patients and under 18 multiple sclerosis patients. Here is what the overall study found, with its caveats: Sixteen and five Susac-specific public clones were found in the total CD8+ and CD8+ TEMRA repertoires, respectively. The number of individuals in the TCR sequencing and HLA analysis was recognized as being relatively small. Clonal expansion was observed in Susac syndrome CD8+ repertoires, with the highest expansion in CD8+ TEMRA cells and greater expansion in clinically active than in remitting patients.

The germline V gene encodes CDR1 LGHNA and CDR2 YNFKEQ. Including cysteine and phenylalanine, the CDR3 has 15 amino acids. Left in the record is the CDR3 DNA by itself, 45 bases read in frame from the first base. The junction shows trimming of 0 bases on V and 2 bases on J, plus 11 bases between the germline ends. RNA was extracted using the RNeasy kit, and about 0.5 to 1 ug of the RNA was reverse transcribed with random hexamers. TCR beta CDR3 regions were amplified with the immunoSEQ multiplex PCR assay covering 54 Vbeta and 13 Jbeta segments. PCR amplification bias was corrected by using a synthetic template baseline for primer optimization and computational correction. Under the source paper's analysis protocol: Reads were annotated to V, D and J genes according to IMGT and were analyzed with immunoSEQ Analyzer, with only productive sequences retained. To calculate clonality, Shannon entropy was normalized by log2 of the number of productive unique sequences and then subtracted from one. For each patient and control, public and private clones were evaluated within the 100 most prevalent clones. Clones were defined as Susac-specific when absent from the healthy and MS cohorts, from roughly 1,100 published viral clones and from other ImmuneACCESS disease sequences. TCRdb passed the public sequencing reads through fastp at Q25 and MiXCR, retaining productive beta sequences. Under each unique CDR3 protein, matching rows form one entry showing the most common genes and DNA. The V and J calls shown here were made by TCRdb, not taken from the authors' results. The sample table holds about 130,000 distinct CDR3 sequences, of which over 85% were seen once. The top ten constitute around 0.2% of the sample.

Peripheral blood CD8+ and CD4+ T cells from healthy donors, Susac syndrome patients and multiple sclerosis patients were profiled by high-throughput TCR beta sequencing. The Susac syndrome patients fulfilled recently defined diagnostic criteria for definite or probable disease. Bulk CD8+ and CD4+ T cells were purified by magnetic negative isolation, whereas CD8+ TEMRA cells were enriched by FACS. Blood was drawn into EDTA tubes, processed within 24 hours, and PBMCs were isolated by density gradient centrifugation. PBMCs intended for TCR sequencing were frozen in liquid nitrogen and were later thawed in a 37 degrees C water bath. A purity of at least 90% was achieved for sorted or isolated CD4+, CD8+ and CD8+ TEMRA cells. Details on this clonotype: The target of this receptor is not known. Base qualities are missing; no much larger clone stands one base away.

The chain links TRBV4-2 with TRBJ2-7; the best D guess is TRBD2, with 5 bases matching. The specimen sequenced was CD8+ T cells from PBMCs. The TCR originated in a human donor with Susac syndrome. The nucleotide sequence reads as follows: TGTGCCAGCAGCCAAGATCGGGGAATCGCCTACGAGCAGTACTTC. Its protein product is CASSQDRGIAYEQYF.